This is a list of T cell receptor beta chains from one sample in a study of T cells in Graves' hyperthyroidism and ophthalmopathy. TCRdb processed the multiplex PCR reads anew with MiXCR; each CDR3 protein has one entry. The sample records fewer than 700,000 distinct CDR3 sequences, about a sixth being singletons. The sample comprised blood. These receptors were collected from a woman between 18 and 29 years old with Graves' ophthalmopathy. The CDR3 runs from the conserved cysteine through the conserved F or W. Each record gives: CDR3 length, clone size, V gene, J gene, D gene, CDR3 DNA, CDR3 protein. The D gene is left open where the match is weak. Rows give clone size only sometimes, using once, few, many, or a class for an expanded clone.

14	.	TRBV4-1	TRBJ1-2	.	TGCGCCAGCAGCCATCAGGGAGATAACTATGGCTACACCTTC	CASSHQGDNYGYTF
17	few	TRBV18	TRBJ1-2	TRBD1	TGTGCCAGCTCACCTTCCGCGACAGGGGGCCTTGGCTATGGCTACACCTTC	CASSPSATGGLGYGYTF
17	.	TRBV4-1	TRBJ1-5	TRBD1	TGCGCCAGCAGCGCAAACTTCGAAGGACAGGGTCATCAGCCCCAGCATTTT	CASSANFEGQGHQPQHF
16	.	TRBV6-2/TRBV6-3	TRBJ2-1	TRBD2	TGTGCCAGCAGTTACTCGTCCCTAGCGGGAGGTGTTGAGCAGTTCTTC	CASSYSSLAGGVEQFF
16	.	TRBV24-1	TRBJ1-2	.	TGTGCCACCAGTGATCCCCGCCGGGACGGCATCTATGGCTACACCTTC	CATSDPRRDGIYGYTF
15	.	TRBV28	TRBJ2-7	TRBD2	TGTGCCAGTAGCCAGGGACTAGCGGTTACATACGAGCAGTACTTC	CASSQGLAVTYEQYF
15	.	TRBV29-1	TRBJ2-2	.	TGCAGCGTTGAAGTCGCGCAAGTAGAGGCCGGGGAGCTGTTTTTT	CSVEVAQVEAGELFF
15	.	TRBV19	TRBJ1-2	TRBD1	TGTGCCAGTAGTCCCCGACAGGGGAGTCTCGAGGGCTACACCTTC	CASSPRQGSLEGYTF
15	.	TRBV27	TRBJ1-6	.	TGTGCCGTCCGGGACACCCAACTTCTGAATTCACCCCTCCACTTT	CAVRDTQLLNSPLHF
18	many	TRBV3-1	TRBJ1-1	.	TGTGCCAGCAGCCAAGATCCGGTGAGGGTCGGTCGGAACACTGAAGCTTTCTTT	CASSQDPVRVGRNTEAFF
14	many	TRBV6-2/TRBV6-3	TRBJ2-7	TRBD2	TGTGCCAGCATCCCTCGGGACTACTCCTACGAGCAGTACTTC	CASIPRDYSYEQYF
17	.	TRBV12-3/TRBV12-4	TRBJ2-1	.	TGTGCCAGCAGCCCCCAGTTTCTGAGCGGTACAGGGAGCGAGCAGTTCTTC	CASSPQFLSGTGSEQFF
15	many	TRBV20-1	TRBJ2-3	TRBD2	TGCAGTGCTAGAGTTGGGACTAGCGGGAAAGATACGCAGTATTTT	CSARVGTSGKDTQYF
13	many	TRBV6-1	TRBJ1-2	.	TGTGCCAGCAGTCCAAGGGAAAGTTATGGCTACACCTTC	CASSPRESYGYTF
14	few	TRBV20-1	TRBJ1-1	TRBD1	TGCAGTGCTACGCAGGGGGTCAGTGGGACTGAAGCTTTCTTT	CSATQGVSGTEAFF
15	.	TRBV6-2/TRBV6-3	TRBJ1-5	.	TGTGCCAGCAGTTCTTGGGACTCTTGGCGGCAGCCCCAGCATTTT	CASSSWDSWRQPQHF
14	.	TRBV10-3	TRBJ1-1	.	TGTGCCATCAGTGAAGGGGGAGGGACTAGTGAAGCTTTCTTT	CAISEGGGTSEAFF
13	few	TRBV29-1	TRBJ2-2	TRBD1	TGCAGCGTTTACAGGGGGGACACCGGGGAGCTGTTTTTT	CSVYRGDTGELFF
14	many	TRBV7-7	TRBJ2-7	TRBD1	TGTGCTAGCAGCCACGGGACAGGGACCTACGAGCAGTACTTC	CASSHGTGTYEQYF
13	many	TRBV25-1	TRBJ1-1	.	TGTGCCAGCAGTGAAGGACATCACACTGAAGCTTTCTTT	CASSEGHHTEAFF
14	few	TRBV18	TRBJ2-7	TRBD1	TGTGCCAGCTCACCACCGACAGGGGCGGGGGAGCAGTACTTC	CASSPPTGAGEQYF
15	many	TRBV27	TRBJ2-1	.	TGTGCCAGCAGTTCAATAGACTCAGCATACAATGAGCAGTTCTTC	CASSSIDSAYNEQFF
15	many	TRBV4-1	TRBJ1-5	TRBD1	TGCGCCAGCAGCCAAGATGGACAGGCGGTGCAGCCCCAGCATTTT	CASSQDGQAVQPQHF
15	many	TRBV5-1	TRBJ2-3	TRBD2	TGCGCCAGCAGGACTAGCGGGAGAACAACAGATACGCAGTATTTT	CASRTSGRTTDTQYF
14	few	TRBV20-1	TRBJ1-5	TRBD1	TGCAGTGCTAGCTGGGGGACAGGGGATCAGCCCCAGCATTTT	CSASWGTGDQPQHF
14	many	TRBV6-1	TRBJ2-7	.	TGTGCCAGCAGTGGGACAGCGGAAGAGTACGAGCAGTACTTC	CASSGTAEEYEQYF
17	.	TRBV27	TRBJ2-6	TRBD1	TGTGCCAGCAGTCCCCAAGACAGGGTATACGGGGCCAACGTCATGACTTTC	CASSPQDRVYGANVMTF
11	.	TRBV20-1	TRBJ2-7	.	TGCAGTGCTAGGATGGGGAACGAGCAGTACTTC	CSARMGNEQYF
15	.	TRBV29-1	TRBJ2-2	.	TGCAGCGTTGAAGGACCAGCAGGGGGGGCCGGGGAGCTGTTTTTT	CSVEGPAGGAGELFF
14	many	TRBV11-2	TRBJ2-7	.	TGTGCCAGCAGCTTCGGATTGGAATACTACGAGCAGTACTTC	CASSFGLEYYEQYF
13	many	TRBV2	TRBJ2-5	.	TGTGCCAGCAGTGGAGGTTATCAGGAGACCCAGTACTTC	CASSGGYQETQYF
13	.	TRBV20-1	TRBJ1-1	TRBD1	TGCAGTGCTCAGGCCCCGGGACAGGGTTCGGCTTTCTTT	CSAQAPGQGSAFF
16	.	TRBV7-2	TRBJ2-3	TRBD1	TGTGCCAGCAGCTTAGGGGCGACAGGGGGGGCAGATACGCAGTATTTT	CASSLGATGGADTQYF
14	.	TRBV12-5	TRBJ2-2	.	TGTGCTAGTGGTTTGGTAAAGGGAACCGGGGAGCTGTTTTTT	CASGLVKGTGELFF
15	.	TRBV10-3	TRBJ2-3	TRBD2	TGTGCCATCAGTGAGTCTAGCGGGTACACAGATACGCAGTATTTT	CAISESSGYTDTQYF
16	.	TRBV4-3	TRBJ1-1	.	TGCGCCAGCAGCCAAGATTTGGCAGGAATGAACACTGAAGCTTTCTTT	CASSQDLAGMNTEAFF
13	many	TRBV30	TRBJ2-7	.	TGTGCCTGGAATCGGGGTGAGGCGCGCGAGCAGTACTTC	CAWNRGEAREQYF
13	.	TRBV12-3/TRBV12-4	TRBJ1-4	.	TGTGCCAGCAGCATGGGGGGGGGGGAAAAACTGTTTTTT	CASSMGGGEKLFF
15	few	TRBV7-2	TRBJ2-3	.	TGTGCCAGCAGCCCGGAGGGATATTCCACAGATACGCAGTATTTT	CASSPEGYSTDTQYF
14	many	TRBV15	TRBJ2-5	.	TGTGCCACCAGCAGAGATAGTATGGAGGAGACCCAGTACTTC	CATSRDSMEETQYF
15	many	TRBV28	TRBJ2-7	TRBD2	TGTGCCAGCAGCCTTTCCGGGACTAGCGGGAGGCTTGGGTACTTC	CASSLSGTSGRLGYF